This TCR beta chain appears in the sequencing data of a study of cytomegalovirus exposure and HLA in healthy donors. Turning to this clone: Its antigen is undetermined.

The assay was immunoSEQ multiplex PCR, and TCRdb's table has in-frame clones only and misses some. The sample records about 75,000 clones, 85% being singletons. Study outcomes and limitations: Among the CMV-associated chains, a few were confirmed in vitro as specific for CMV antigens. Subsequent analysis of the approximately 110 validation repertoires found a tendency for first-cohort TCR clusters to co-occur. The study put 150 to 200 TCR beta chains on its list as cytomegalovirus-associated.

Sequenced sample: PBMCs. The TCR sequence derives from a man aged 25-40 years in good health and CMV-seronegative.

The CDR3: CASSTHTPWSEKLFF. The CDR3 DNA follows: TGTGCCAGCAGTACTCACACGCCCTGGAGTGAAAAACTGTTTTTT. The chain joins TRBV25-1 to TRBJ1-4; D unresolved. Trimming shortened V by 5 bases and J by 7 bases, and 17 bases separated the two germline ends. This CDR3 comprises 15 residues. Germline V lookup: CDR1 MGHDK, CDR2 SYGVNS.